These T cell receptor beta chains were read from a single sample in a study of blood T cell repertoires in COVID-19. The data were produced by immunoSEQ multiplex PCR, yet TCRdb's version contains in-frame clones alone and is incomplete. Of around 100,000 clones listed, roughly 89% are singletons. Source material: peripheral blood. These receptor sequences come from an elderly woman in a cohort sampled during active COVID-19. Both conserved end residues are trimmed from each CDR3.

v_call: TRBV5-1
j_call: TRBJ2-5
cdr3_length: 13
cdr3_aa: ASSSSGSVGETQY

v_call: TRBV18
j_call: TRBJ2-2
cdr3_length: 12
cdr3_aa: ASSPQRDTGELF

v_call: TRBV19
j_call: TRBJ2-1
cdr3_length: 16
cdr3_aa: ASSLKPGQGTSYNEQF

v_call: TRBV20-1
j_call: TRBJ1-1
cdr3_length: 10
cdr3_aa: SASNRGSEAF

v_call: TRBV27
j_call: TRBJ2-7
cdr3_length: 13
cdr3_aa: ASSLSPGSSYEQY

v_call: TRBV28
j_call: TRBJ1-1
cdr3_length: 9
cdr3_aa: ASSFGGGAF

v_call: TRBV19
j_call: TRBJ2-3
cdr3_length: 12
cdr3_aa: ASSAGLNTDTQY

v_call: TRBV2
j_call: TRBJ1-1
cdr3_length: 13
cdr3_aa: ASSLPTGMNTEAF

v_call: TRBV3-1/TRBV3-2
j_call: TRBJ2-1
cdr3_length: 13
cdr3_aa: ASSPASVSYNEQF

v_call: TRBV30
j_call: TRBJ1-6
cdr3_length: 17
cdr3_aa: AWNFGGTGGNTYNSPLH

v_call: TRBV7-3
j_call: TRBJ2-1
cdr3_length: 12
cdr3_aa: ASSLASGGAGQF

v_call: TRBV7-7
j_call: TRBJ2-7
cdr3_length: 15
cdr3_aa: ASSSRAEGKEIREQY

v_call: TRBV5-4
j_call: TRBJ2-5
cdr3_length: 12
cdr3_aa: ASSIPQRSETQY

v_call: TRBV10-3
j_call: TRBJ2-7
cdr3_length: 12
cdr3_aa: ATSPGGSFYEQY

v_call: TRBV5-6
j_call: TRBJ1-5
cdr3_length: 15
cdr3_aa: ASSREGSAIRDQPQH

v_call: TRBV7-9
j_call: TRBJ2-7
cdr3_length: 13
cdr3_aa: ASSPGTGSSYEQY

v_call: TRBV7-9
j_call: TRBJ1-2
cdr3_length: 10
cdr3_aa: ASGGLDYGYT

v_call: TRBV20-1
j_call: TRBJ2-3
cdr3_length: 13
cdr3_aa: SASSRAEGTDTQY

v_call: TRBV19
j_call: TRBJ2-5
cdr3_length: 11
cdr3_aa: ASSSGLQETQY

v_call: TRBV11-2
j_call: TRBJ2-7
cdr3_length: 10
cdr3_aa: ASSRSSYEQY

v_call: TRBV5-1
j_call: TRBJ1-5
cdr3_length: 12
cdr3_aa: ASSPGTGPQPQH

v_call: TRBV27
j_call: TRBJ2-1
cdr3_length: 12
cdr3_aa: ASSETSRYNEQF

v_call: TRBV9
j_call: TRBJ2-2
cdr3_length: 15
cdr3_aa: ASSTGTGGGGTGELF

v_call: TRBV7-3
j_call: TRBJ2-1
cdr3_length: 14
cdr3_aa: ASSLFPGQGRDEQF

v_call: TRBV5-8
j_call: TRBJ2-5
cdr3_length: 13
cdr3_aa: ASSGAGTGGETQY

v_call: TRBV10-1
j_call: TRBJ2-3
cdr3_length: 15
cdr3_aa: ASSETFRTGSADTQY

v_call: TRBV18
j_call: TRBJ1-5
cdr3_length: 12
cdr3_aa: ASSPKTGNQPQH

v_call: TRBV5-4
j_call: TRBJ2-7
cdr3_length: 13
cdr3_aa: ASKLGGTGIYEQY

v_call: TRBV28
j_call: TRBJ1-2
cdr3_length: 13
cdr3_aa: ASSLSGLANYGYT

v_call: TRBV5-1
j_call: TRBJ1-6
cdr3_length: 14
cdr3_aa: ASSLSGPDSHSPLH